This TCR beta chain comes out of a study of T cell responses to AZD1222 COVID-19 vaccine (dated by TCRdb to 2020 to 2022). Context from the whole study: AZD1222 recipients with second doses at about 4 weeks or about 12 weeks were pooled, because spike-specific TCR depth and breadth did not differ between schedules. Trial participants were enrolled into age subgroups of 18-55, 56-69 and 70-plus years, which contained roughly 150, 30 and 60 TCR-sequenced participants, respectively. A total of 233 trial participants underwent TCR sequencing, of whom approximately 200 had received two doses of AZD1222 and approximately 26 had received two doses of the MenACWY control vaccine.

The time point label corresponds to: baseline before first vaccination. The vaccinee samples were drawn from two UK trials, COV001 and COV002, one of which was a single-blind randomized controlled phase 2/3 trial testing AZD1222 (ChAdOx1 nCoV-19) in healthy adults. For TCRbeta chain sequencing, PBMC samples were collected from trial participants at day 0 and at day 28 after the second dose. Overall study outcomes, separate from this receptor: Nearly half of unique spike-specific TCRs reportedly recognized epitopes outside regions mutated in the B.1.351 and B.1.1.7 variants. Participants were mostly white British and included more females than males, and it was suggested by the authors that clonal diversity may have been underestimated. The whole spike protein was spanned by vaccine-associated CD4 TCRs, and dominant responses were seen in regions 160-218 and 743-854. No day 14 peak-response samples were available, so repertoires were characterized only after the peak T cell response. After two AZD1222 doses, both the breadth and the depth of spike-specific TCRs were significantly higher than at day 0 and than in MenACWY recipients. Conclusions about previously exposed vaccinees are limited because only 5 or 6 AZD1222 recipients were SARS-CoV-2 seropositive at baseline. In the small 56-69-year group, the increase in depth fell short of significance, most likely because of low power.

CDR1 and CDR2 are drawn from the germline V gene (reference sequence): GTSNPN, SVGIG. Ends trimmed: V by 1 base, J by 2 bases; bases unmatched to a gene: 5. The CDR3 covers 15 residues, taking in both the cysteine and the phenylalanine. Only the CDR3 DNA is retained, 45 bases long and in frame from the first base. About this clone: It has no known antigen specificity. No qualities accompany the bases; no much larger clone lies one base away.

The CDR3 regions of human TCRbeta chains were analyzed by immunosequencing. The study's processing was this. TCRs in the repertoires were matched against a reference library of SARS-CoV-2-specific TCRs that had been generated with the MIRA antigen-specificity platform. Breadth was defined as the fraction of unique TCRs that were SARS-CoV-2-associated, and depth was defined as the fraction of total T cells that were SARS-CoV-2-associated. Using the MIRA data, every spike-specific TCR was mapped to the spike region that the TCR reacted to and assigned to either a CD4 or a CD8 class. Log10-transformed breadth and depth values were compared by one-way ANOVA with Sidak's multiple comparisons tests. The table comes from immuneACCESS by way of TCRdb, which keeps in-frame sequences with V and J called. Part of the clones is missing from these tables; in studies checked, under half for an unresolved V gene and the rest for unknown reasons. The V and J calls and clone size come from that table; D and trimming were worked out from the DNA. In this sample the table shows approximately 150,000 clones, less than 90% of which occur a single time. 1.6% of the sample rests with the top ten.

This sequence was found in an adult in good health. The sample here was peripheral blood, taken on day 0 of AZD1222 vaccination. The V and J genes are TRBV30 and TRBJ1-3, with 7 central nucleotides matching TRBD1. The nucleotides are TGTGCCTGGAGTGCCGGCGGGACAGCTGGAAACACCATATATTTT. It specifies CAWSAGGTAGNTIYF.